This paragraph covers one T cell receptor beta chain sequence. V was clipped by 7 bases and J by 4 bases; unmatched bases: 2. From germline, CDR1 is WNHNN and CDR2 SYGVQD (reference sequence). The CDR3 has 13 residues. In the original workflow: Estimated nucleated cell counts came from reference gene primer amplification. Clones were read by immunoSEQ multiplex PCR, and TCRdb kept only the in-frame ones, dropping some. V and J calls and clone size are those listed in that table; D and trimming were worked out from the DNA. The sample lists around 190,000 clones, about 80% occurring once. This entry belongs to a study of blood T cell repertoires in COVID-19. Overall study: Acute and convalescent COVID-19 samples came from the United States, Italy and Spain. PBMCs, B-cell-depleted T cells, or T cells were the source of the cDNA or gDNA that made up the material.

The sample consisted of peripheral blood. This clonotype was sampled from a man in his 70s with active or convalescent COVID-19. The chain combines TRBV10-1 with TRBJ1-5; the match to TRBD1 covers 9 bases. The CDR3 DNA follows: TGCGCCAGCATACAGGGGGCGAATCAGCCCCAGCATTTT. It specifies CASIQGANQPQHF.